Below are 11 T cell receptor beta chains sequenced from a single sample in a study of T-cell reconstitution after alpha-beta-depleted transplantation in children. Preparing the TCRbeta library involved the use of unique molecular identifiers. One entry per CDR3 protein, called by TCRdb with MiXCR from the PCR reads. The sample lists just under 350,000 distinct CDR3 sequences; about 17% were seen once. Specimen: PBMCs, mostly from graft donor cells, collected 360 days after TCRalphabeta/CD19-depleted stem cell transplant. The source of these receptors is a male patient between 2 and 10 years old who had a stem cell transplant for acute lymphoblastic leukemia, so the T cells may come from the graft donor.

V is TRBV4-2 and J is TRBJ1-1; a weak D match, TRBD1 (5 bases). The CDR3 spans 15 residues. Trimming shortened V by 3 bases and J by 1 base, and 12 bases separated the two germline ends. Germline CDR1 LGHNA, CDR2 YNFKEQ. CDR3 protein: CASSQPRDGNTEAFF. DNA of the CDR3: TGTGCCAGCAGCCAGCCCCGGGACGGGAACACTGAAGCTTTCTTT.

This clonotype appeared a few times. The chain couples TRBV5-5 to TRBJ2-2, with 13 bases aligning to TRBD2. CDR1 is SGHKS and CDR2 is YYEKEE in the germline V gene (reference sequence). This CDR3 region has 16 residues. The ends lost 2 bases at V and 6 bases at J; junction bases unmatched: 4. CDR3 nucleotide sequence: TGTGCCAGCAGCTTCCGGACTAGCGGGAGTTCCGGGGAGCTGTTTTTT. Protein: CASSFRTSGSSGELFF.

The gene calls are TRBV5-1 and TRBJ2-1, with 10 bases lining up with TRBD2. CDR3 size: 18 residues. V lost 3 bases, J lost 11 bases, and 20 bases stayed unmatched. CDR1 SGHRS and CDR2 YFSETQ come from the germline V gene. DNA of the CDR3: TGCGCCAGCAGCTCCTTGACTAGCGGGCCCCTGGGCACAAGGAAGCAGTTCTTC. Its translation: CASSSLTSGPLGTRKQFF.

The chain uses TRBV5-5 and TRBJ1-5; TRBD1 agrees at 9 bases. Germline CDR1 reads SGHKS; CDR2 reads YYEKEE (reference sequence). The CDR3 spans 15 residues. V shed 4 bases and J 5 bases; nucleotides not matched to a gene: 7. CDR3 residues: CASSIQGAVDQPQHF. In DNA, the CDR3 is TGTGCCAGCAGCATACAGGGGGCTGTGGATCAGCCCCAGCATTTT.

This chain joins TRBV4-2 and TRBJ2-3, with 7 bases lining up with TRBD1. The V gene's germline CDR1 is LGHNA and CDR2 YNFKEQ. The CDR3 runs to 17 residues. V trimming: 0 bases; J trimming: 0 bases; junction bases outside the gene matches: 6. CDR3 sequence reads: CASSQDPGQTSTDTQYF. In DNA form, the CDR3 reads TGTGCCAGCAGCCAAGATCCGGGACAGACTAGCACAGATACGCAGTATTTT.

This clonotype was found many times. J is TRBJ1-2 and V is TRBV28, with D uncertain. In germline, CDR1 is MDHEN, CDR2 SYDVKM. V shed 8 bases and J shed 5 bases, with 18 bases lying between them. The CDR3 sequence is 14 residues long. This chain's CDR3 is CASYRPWTQYGYTF. In nucleotides, the CDR3 is TGTGCCAGCTATCGACCTTGGACGCAGTATGGCTACACCTTC.

The table lists this clonotype with a few counts. V usage is TRBV5-5 and J usage is TRBJ2-1, with D possibly matching TRBD2 (5 bases). The CDR3 is made up of 16 amino acids. V lost 5 bases and J 0 bases, leaving 15 bases between the germline ends. Germline V gene sequence: CDR1 SGHKS, CDR2 YYEKEE (reference sequence). CDR3 loop: CASREGGRSSYNEQFF. The CDR3, as DNA: TGTGCCAGCAGAGAAGGCGGGCGGAGCTCCTACAATGAGCAGTTCTTC.

The rearrangement links TRBV29-1 to TRBJ2-5; maybe TRBD2 (5 bases). This CDR3 has 13 residues. CDR1 and CDR2 from the germline V gene are SQVTM and ANQGSEA. V was cut by 4 bases and J by 4 bases, with 13 bases left in between. In nucleotides, the CDR3 is TGCAGCGTTGTTGGGCTAGCAGGAGAGACCCAGTACTTC. This encodes CSVVGLAGETQYF.

This clonotype showed up many times. This rearrangement joins TRBV2 to TRBJ2-3; 9 nucleotides agree with TRBD2. The CDR3 spans 15 residues. Germline values: CDR1 SNHLY, CDR2 FYNNEI. Trimming at V came to 6 bases and at J to 0 bases, leaving 4 bases not matched to a gene. Here the CDR3 reads CASSQGLASTDTQYF. DNA of the CDR3: TGTGCCAGCAGCCAGGGACTAGCTAGCACAGATACGCAGTATTTT.

The gene calls are TRBV6-5 and TRBJ1-5; D gene ambiguous. CDR3 length: 14 amino acids. The V and J ends lost 6 bases and 1 base respectively, with 10 bases between them. CDR1 and CDR2 from the germline V gene are MNHEY and SVGAGI. CDR3 DNA: TGTGCCAGCAGACACTTGGTCAGCAATCAGCCCCAGCATTTT. Translated, it gives CASRHLVSNQPQHF.

The rearrangement uses TRBV12-3 or TRBV12-4 and TRBJ1-6; 8 nucleotides align to TRBD1. CDR3 length equals 15 residues. The V gene end was trimmed by 1 base and the J gene end by 10 bases; junction bases not matched to a gene: 6. The CDR3 nucleotides are TGTGCCAGCAGTTTAGTTGGACAGGGTGGCTCACCCCTCCACTTT. This translates into CASSLVGQGGSPLHF.